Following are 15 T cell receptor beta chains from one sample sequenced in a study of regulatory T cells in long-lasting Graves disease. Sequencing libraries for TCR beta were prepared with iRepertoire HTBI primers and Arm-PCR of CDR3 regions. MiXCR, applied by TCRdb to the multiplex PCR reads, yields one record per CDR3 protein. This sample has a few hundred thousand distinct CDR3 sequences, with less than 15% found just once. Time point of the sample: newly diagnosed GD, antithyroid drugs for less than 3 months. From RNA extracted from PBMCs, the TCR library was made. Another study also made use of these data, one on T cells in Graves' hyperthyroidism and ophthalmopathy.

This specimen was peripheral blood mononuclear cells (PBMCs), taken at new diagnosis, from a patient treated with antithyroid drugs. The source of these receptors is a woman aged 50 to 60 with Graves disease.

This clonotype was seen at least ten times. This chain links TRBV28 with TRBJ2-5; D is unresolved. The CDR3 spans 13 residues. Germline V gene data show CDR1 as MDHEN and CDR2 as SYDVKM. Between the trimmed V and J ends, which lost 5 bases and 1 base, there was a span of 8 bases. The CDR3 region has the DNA TGTGCCAGCAGTGGCCGGTTCCAAGAGACCCAGTACTTC. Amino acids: CASSGRFQETQYF.

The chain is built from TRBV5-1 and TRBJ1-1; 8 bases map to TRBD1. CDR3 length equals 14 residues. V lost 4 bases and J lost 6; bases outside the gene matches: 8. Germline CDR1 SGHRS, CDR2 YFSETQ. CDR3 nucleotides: TGCGCCAGCAGCCGTCGACAGGGGACCCCTGAAGCTTTCTTT. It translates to CASSRRQGTPEAFF.

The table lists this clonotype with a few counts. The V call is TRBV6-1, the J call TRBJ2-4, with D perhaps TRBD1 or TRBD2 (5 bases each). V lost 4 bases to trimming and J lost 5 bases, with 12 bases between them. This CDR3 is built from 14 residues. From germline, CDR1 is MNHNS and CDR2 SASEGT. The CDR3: CASSGWDPENIQYF. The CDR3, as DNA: TGTGCCAGCAGTGGTTGGGACCCAGAAAACATTCAGTACTTC.

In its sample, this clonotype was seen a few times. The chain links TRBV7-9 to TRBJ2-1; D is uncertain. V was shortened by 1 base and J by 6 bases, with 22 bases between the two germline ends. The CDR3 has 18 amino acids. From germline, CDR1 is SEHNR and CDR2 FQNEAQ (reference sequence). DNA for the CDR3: TGTGCCAGCAGCTTAGTCGGGCTAGATTGGCGGCAAACCAATGAGCAGTTCTTC. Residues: CASSLVGLDWRQTNEQFF. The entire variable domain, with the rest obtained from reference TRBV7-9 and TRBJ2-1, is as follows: DTGVSQNPRHKITKRGQNVTFRCDPISEHNRLYWYRQTLGQGPEFLTYFQNEAQLEKSRLLSDRFSAERPKGSFSTLEIQRTEQGDSAMYLCASSLVGLDWRQTNEQFFGPGTRLTVL.

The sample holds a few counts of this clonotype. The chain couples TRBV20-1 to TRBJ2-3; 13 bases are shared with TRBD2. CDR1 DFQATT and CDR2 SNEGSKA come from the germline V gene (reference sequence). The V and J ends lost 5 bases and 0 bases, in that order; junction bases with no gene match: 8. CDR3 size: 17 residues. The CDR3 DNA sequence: TGCAGTGCTGGAGGACTAGCGGGAGAGACTAGCACAGATACGCAGTATTTT. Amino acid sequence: CSAGGLAGETSTDTQYF.

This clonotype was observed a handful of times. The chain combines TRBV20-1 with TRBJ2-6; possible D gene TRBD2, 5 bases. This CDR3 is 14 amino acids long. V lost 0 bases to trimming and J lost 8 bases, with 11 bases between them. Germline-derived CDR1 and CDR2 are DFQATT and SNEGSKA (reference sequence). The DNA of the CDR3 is TGCAGTGCTAGAGACGTACTAGGGACCAACGTCCTGACTTTC. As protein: CSARDVLGTNVLTF.

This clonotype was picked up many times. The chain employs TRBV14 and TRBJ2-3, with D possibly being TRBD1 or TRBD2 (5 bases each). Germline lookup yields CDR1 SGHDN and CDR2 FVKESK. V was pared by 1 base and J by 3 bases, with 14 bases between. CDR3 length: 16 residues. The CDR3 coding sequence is TGTGCCAGCAGCCAAGCCGGGGCAGCAGAAACAGATACGCAGTATTTT. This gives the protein CASSQAGAAETDTQYF.

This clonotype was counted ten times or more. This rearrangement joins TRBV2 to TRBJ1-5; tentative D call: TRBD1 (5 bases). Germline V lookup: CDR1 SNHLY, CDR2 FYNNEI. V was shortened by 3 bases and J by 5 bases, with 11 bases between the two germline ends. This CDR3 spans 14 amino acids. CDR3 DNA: TGTGCCAGCAGTGACCACAGGTTCGATCAGCCCCAGCATTTT. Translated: CASSDHRFDQPQHF.

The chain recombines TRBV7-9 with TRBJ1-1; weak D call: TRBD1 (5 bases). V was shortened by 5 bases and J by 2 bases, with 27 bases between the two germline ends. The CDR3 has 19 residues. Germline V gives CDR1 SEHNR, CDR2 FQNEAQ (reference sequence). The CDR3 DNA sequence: TGTGCCAGCAGCAGAAATACGAAGGACATAAGGGGATTCAACACTGAAGCTTTCTTT. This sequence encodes CASSRNTKDIRGFNTEAFF. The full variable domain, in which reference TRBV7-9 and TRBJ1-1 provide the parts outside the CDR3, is DTGVSQNPRHKITKRGQNVTFRCDPISEHNRLYWYRQTLGQGPEFLTYFQNEAQLEKSRLLSDRFSAERPKGSFSTLEIQRTEQGDSAMYLCASSRNTKDIRGFNTEAFFGQGTRLTVV.

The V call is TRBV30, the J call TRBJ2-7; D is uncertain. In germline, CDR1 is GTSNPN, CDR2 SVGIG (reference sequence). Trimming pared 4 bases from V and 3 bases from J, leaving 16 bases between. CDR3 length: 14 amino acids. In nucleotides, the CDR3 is TGTGCCTGGAATGGGCCCCAGGCGGACTACGAGCAGTACTTC. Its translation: CAWNGPQADYEQYF.

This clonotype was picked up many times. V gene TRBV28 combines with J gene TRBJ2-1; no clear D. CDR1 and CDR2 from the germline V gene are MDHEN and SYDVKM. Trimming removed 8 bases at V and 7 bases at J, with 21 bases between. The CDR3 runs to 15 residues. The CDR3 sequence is CASPPPNSVINEQFF. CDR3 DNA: TGTGCCAGCCCCCCCCCTAACTCGGTGATAAATGAGCAGTTCTTC.

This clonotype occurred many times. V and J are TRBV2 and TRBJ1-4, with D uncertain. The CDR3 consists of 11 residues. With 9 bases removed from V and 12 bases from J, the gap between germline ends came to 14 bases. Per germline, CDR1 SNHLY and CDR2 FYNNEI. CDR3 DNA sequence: TGTGCCAGTGAGGAAGGGAGGCAACTGTTTTTT. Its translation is CASEEGRQLFF. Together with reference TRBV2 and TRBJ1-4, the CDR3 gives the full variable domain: EPEVTQTPSHQVTQMGQEVILRCVPISNHLYFYWYRQILGQKVEFLVSFYNNEISEKSEIFDDQFSVERPDGSNFTLKIRSTKLEDSAMYFCASEEGRQLFFGSGTQLSVL.

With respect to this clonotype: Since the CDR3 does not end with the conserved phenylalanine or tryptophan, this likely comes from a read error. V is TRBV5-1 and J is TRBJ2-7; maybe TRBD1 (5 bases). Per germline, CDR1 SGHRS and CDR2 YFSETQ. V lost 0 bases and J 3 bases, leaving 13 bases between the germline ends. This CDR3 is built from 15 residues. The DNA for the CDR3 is TGCGCCAGCAGCTTGGGGCAGGGCCTCTTCTACGAGCAGTACCTC. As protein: CASSLGQGLFYEQYL.

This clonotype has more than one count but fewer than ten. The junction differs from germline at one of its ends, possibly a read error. CDR3 nucleotides: TGCGCCAGCAGTGAGATCCCGGGGGACAACAATGAGCAGTTCTTC. Translating gives CASSEIPGDNNEQFF. The rearrangement joins TRBV6-9 to TRBJ2-1; D could derive from TRBD1 or TRBD2 (6 bases each). This CDR3 spans 15 amino acids. CDR1 and CDR2 (germline): MNHGY, SVAAGI.

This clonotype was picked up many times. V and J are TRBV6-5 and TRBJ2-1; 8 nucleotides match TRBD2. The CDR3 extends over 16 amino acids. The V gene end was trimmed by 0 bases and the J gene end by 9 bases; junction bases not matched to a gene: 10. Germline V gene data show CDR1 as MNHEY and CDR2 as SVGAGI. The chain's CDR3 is CASSYSKVAGWSEQFF. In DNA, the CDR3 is TGTGCCAGCAGTTACTCGAAGGTAGCGGGGTGGAGTGAGCAGTTCTTC.